Below, one TCR beta chain is given with its context. This CDR3 comprises 14 residues. The V gene end was trimmed by 7 bases and the J gene end by 1 base; junction bases not matched to a gene: 5. CDR1 is MNHEY, CDR2 SVGAGI, per germline. The data derive from a study of shared clonotypes between healthy human individuals. Adult Caucasians living in Nashville, Tennessee made up all of the donors. Once extracted for a subset, genomic DNA was divided evenly among several immunoSEQ plates. This table comes from immunoSEQ multiplex PCR, and its TCRdb copy is limited to in-frame clones, with some not included. The table lists over a million clones, roughly 74% of them singletons.

What was sequenced was memory CD4+ T cells from PBMCs. The subset here: CD45RA-negative fraction. The gene calls are TRBV6-5 and TRBJ2-7; 9 positions match TRBD1. The TCR originated in a man aged 18 to 30 in good health. Some clones in this sample may be carry-over from other donors' samples. The CDR3 protein is CASNRGQGSYEQYF. The CDR3 nucleotides are TGTGCCAGCAATCGTGGACAGGGGTCCTACGAGCAGTACTTC.